This is a list of T cell receptor beta chains from one sample in a study of response to subunit inactivated influenza vaccine. TCRdb used MiXCR to reprocess the RT-PCR reads, holding one entry per CDR3 protein. The table records about 570,000 distinct CDR3 sequences, roughly 12% of them present only once. Sequences were derived from PBMCs from blood, sampled on the day of vaccination. These receptors all stem from a man in his forties or fifties who received an inactivated influenza vaccine. Both conserved end residues are part of each CDR3. The order of the fields is clone size, V gene, D gene, J gene, CDR3 DNA, CDR3 protein. The D gene is left open where the match is weak. Size tells how often a clone was seen (once, few, many) or the class of an expanded clone, and some rows leave it out.

>-|TRBV5-1|-|TRBJ2-1
TGCGCCAGCAGCTTACAGGGTCCGTCCTACAATGAGCAGTTCTTC
CASSLQGPSYNEQFF
>-|TRBV6-2/TRBV6-3|TRBD1|TRBJ2-1
TGTGCCAGCAGAACACAGGGGAGCCTCCTCAATGAGCAGTTCTTC
CASRTQGSLLNEQFF
>-|TRBV5-1|TRBD2|TRBJ2-5
TGCGCCAGCAGCCCGGGACTAGCGGCCGACTACCAAGAGACCCAGTACTTC
CASSPGLAADYQETQYF
>few|TRBV10-3|-|TRBJ2-1
TGTGCCATCAGCCTAGGGGTTCCTGACAATGAGCAGTTCTTC
CAISLGVPDNEQFF
>few|TRBV3-1|-|TRBJ2-7
TGTGCCAGCAGCCAAGCTGACGGAAACCGGGAGCAGTACTTC
CASSQADGNREQYF
>-|TRBV2|TRBD2|TRBJ2-3
TGTGCCAGCAGCGTAGGACTAGTCAGCACAGATACGCAGTATTTT
CASSVGLVSTDTQYF
>many|TRBV5-1|TRBD2|TRBJ2-7
TGCGCCAGCAGCATGGCTTCTAGCGGGATTACCTACGAGCAGTACTTC
CASSMASSGITYEQYF
>few|TRBV29-1|-|TRBJ2-1
TGCAGCGCCACCCCTCCGGGAGTCATCAGTGAGCAGTTCTTC
CSATPPGVISEQFF
>-|TRBV29-1|TRBD1|TRBJ1-1
TGCAGCACCGGACAGGGTGGTGTTGAAGCTTTCTTT
CSTGQGGVEAFF
>-|TRBV28|-|TRBJ2-3
TGTGCCAGCAGTTTTAAGGCAGGGGAAACCACTAGCACAGATACGCAGTATTTT
CASSFKAGETTSTDTQYF